This T cell receptor beta chain is drawn from a study of chemoradiotherapy in HPV16-positive cancers. Study results and caveats: Functional assays defining HPV-specific T cells used only a couple of HPV16-positive patients. For HPV16-positive patients, expanding HPV-responsive T cells associated with longer recurrence-free survival. Candidate HPV-specific clones and E7-related TCR motifs grew in tumor during treatment.

This CDR3 is built from 15 residues. Germline assignment: CDR1 SGHAT and CDR2 FQNNGV. Trimming removed 2 bases at V and 5 bases at J, with 15 bases between. Here immunoSEQ multiplex PCR was the method, and the copy in TCRdb shows in-frame clones only, minus some. The sample carries about 25,000 clones, approximately 92% recorded once. As for this clone: Its antigen is as yet unknown.

The input for sequencing was blood, taken from a patient who underwent chemoradiotherapy. The clonotype was recovered from a human donor with HPV-associated anogenital cancer. The chain joins TRBV11-2 to TRBJ1-2, with a weak D call TRBD1 (6 bases). The CDR3 loop reads CASSLLGGPQYGYTF. DNA for the CDR3: TGTGCCAGCAGCTTATTAGGGGGACCTCAATATGGCTACACCTTC.